This T cell receptor beta chain appears in the sequencing data of a study of technical replicates of blood from a handful of donors. Clones were read by immunoSEQ multiplex PCR, and TCRdb kept only the in-frame ones, dropping some. The data contain under 90,000 clones, about nine tenths of them singletons. Sequencing used T cells isolated from PBMCs. This receptor was obtained from a human donor in good health.

DNA for the CDR3: TGCGCCAGCAGCTTGGCAGGACTAGCGGATTACAATGAGCAGTTCTTC. Translating gives CASSLAGLADYNEQFF. The chain has TRBV5-1 and TRBJ2-1, with 10 bases lining up with TRBD2. Trimming took 0 bases from V and 4 from J; bases not matched to a gene: 4. CDR3 length: 16 amino acids. Germline assignment: CDR1 SGHRS and CDR2 YFSETQ.